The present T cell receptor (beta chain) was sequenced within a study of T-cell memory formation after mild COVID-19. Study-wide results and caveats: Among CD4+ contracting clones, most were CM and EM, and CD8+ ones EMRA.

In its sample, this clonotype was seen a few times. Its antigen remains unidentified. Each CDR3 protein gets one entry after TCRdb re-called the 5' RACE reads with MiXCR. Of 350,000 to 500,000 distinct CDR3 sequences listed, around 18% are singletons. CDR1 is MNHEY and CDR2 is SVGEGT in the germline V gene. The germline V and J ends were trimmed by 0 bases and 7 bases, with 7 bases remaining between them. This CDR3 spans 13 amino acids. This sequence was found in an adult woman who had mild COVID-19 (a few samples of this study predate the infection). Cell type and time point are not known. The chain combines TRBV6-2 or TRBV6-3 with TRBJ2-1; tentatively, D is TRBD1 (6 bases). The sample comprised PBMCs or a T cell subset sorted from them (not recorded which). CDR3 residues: CASSYSRGNEQFF. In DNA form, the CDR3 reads TGTGCCAGCAGTTACTCAAGGGGGAATGAGCAGTTCTTC.